The 3 T cell receptor beta chains below were found in one sample sequenced in a study of blood T cell repertoires in COVID-19 (TCRdb year 2020). Receptor amplification or capture employed the immunoSEQ multiplex PCR assay. TCRdb provides this immuneACCESS table in a form limited to in-frame rearrangements. Some clones are lacking; in checked studies, under half of them reflect an unresolved V gene, and why the rest are absent is not known. The sample table contains about 210,000 clones; only one count was recorded for under 95% of them. The ten largest clones represent 1% to 1.5% of the sample. The sequenced material came from peripheral blood. These receptor sequences come from a man aged 25 to 45 with acute or convalescent COVID-19.

The genes are TRBV5-6 and TRBJ1-3; tentative D call: TRBD1 (6 bases). CDR3 length: 15 amino acids. Deletions cut 4 bases from V and 4 bases from J, with 15 bases between. CDR1 SGHDT and CDR2 YYEEEE come from the germline V gene. The CDR3 bases are TGTGCCAGCAGCCGACGACAGGCATCCGGAAACACCATATATTTT. It encodes CASSRRQASGNTIYF.

This chain connects TRBV4-1 to TRBJ2-7; TRBD2 agrees at 11 bases. Germline V gene sequence: CDR1 MGHRA, CDR2 YSYEKL. V lost 0 bases, J lost 1 base, and 5 bases stayed unmatched. The CDR3 sequence is 17 residues long. For the CDR3, the DNA is TGCGCCAGCAGCCAAGAGGGTCTAGCGGGAGGTTCCTACGAGCAGTACTTC. Amino acid sequence: CASSQEGLAGGSYEQYF.

The V call is TRBV19, the J call TRBJ1-1; TRBD1 aligns across 9 bases. CDR1 LNHDA and CDR2 SQIVND come from the germline V gene (reference sequence). Trimming removed 4 bases from V and 2 bases from J; junction bases left unmatched: 2. The CDR3 is 14 amino acids. CDR3 nucleotide sequence: TGTGCCAGTAGTAAAACAGGGGGCAACACTGAAGCTTTCTTT. Its translation is CASSKTGGNTEAFF.